The present TCR beta chain was sequenced within a study of blood T cell repertoires in COVID-19. Study-level background: From T cells, B-cell-depleted T cells, or PBMCs came the material, which was cDNA or gDNA.

Using immunoSEQ multiplex PCR, the repertoire was profiled, and TCRdb retains in-frame clones only, with some absent. The top ten clones hold 8% to 9% of a sample with around 330,000 clones, roughly 90% of them seen once. Cohorts were based on clinical histories the participants reported. Donors of Cohort 3 who recovered were those that had two negative PCRs, clearance, or symptom resolution. V lost 8 bases to trimming and J lost 2 bases, with 6 bases between them. The CDR3 runs 11 residues. Germline loops: CDR1 MDHEN, CDR2 SYDVKM. The V and J genes are TRBV28 and TRBJ1-1; D is unresolved. The TCR comes from a woman aged 18-29 years who had recovered from COVID-19. The sample comprised PBMCs or T cells enriched from blood (not recorded which). The CDR3 reads CASRTNTEAFF. CDR3 nucleotide sequence: TGTGCCAGCCGAACAAACACTGAAGCTTTCTTT.